Shown below are 18 T cell receptor beta chains from a single sample sequenced in a study of T cells in Graves' hyperthyroidism and ophthalmopathy. Regions amplified from RNA transcripts were the TCR beta CDR3 regions. Researchers ran a first-round RT-PCR on the TCR CDR3 using the HTBI primer set. TCRdb re-analysed the multiplex PCR reads in MiXCR, keeping a single row per CDR3 protein. The sample holds roughly 290,000 distinct CDR3 sequences, approximately 17% seen once. The sequenced sample consisted of blood. The receptors stem from a woman aged 60-75 years with Graves' ophthalmopathy.

This rearrangement joins TRBV4-2 to TRBJ2-1; 10 bases agree with TRBD2. The CDR3 loop spans 12 amino acids. Germline CDR1 and CDR2: LGHNA and YNFKEQ. The V and J ends lost 0 bases and 13 bases, in that order; junction bases with no gene match: 0. CDR3 sequence reads: CASSQELAGQFF. The CDR3 region has the DNA TGTGCCAGCAGCCAAGAACTAGCGGGACAGTTCTTC.

This clonotype was picked up many times. V usage is TRBV2 and J usage is TRBJ2-7; 8 bases agree with TRBD1. From germline, CDR1 is SNHLY and CDR2 FYNNEI. There are 14 residues in the CDR3. Trimming at V came to 7 bases and at J to 1 base, leaving 6 bases not matched to a gene. The CDR3 region is CASKPGQASYEQYF. The CDR3 DNA is TGTGCCAGCAAACCGGGACAGGCGTCCTACGAGCAGTACTTC.

This chain uses TRBV7-2 with TRBJ1-6; D uncertain. The CDR3 runs to 15 residues. The germline V gene has CDR1 SGHTA and CDR2 FQGNSA. The V end lost 5 bases, the J end lost 0 bases, and 8 bases lay between the germline ends. CDR3 sequence (DNA): TGTGCCAGCAGCCAACAGAGCTCCTATAATTCACCCCTCCACTTT. It yields the protein CASSQQSSYNSPLHF.

With regard to this clonotype: A much bigger clone sits one base away, suggesting this may be a read error. The chain couples TRBV6-2 or TRBV6-3 to TRBJ2-1, with TRBD2 matching 10 bases. Germline V lookup: CDR1 MNHEY, CDR2 SVGEGT. The CDR3 extends over 17 amino acids. With V trimmed by 6 bases and J by 6 bases, 14 bases remained unmatched. The CDR3 region is CASRIVNSAGGSNEQFF. The CDR3, as DNA: TGTGCCAGCAGAATCGTCAACTCAGCGGGGGGGAGCAATGAGCAGTTCTTC.

There are many counts of this clonotype. V is TRBV11-1 and J is TRBJ2-1; D call uncertain. This CDR3 has 15 amino acids. Per germline, CDR1 SGHAT and CDR2 FQDESV (reference sequence). Between the trimmed V and J ends, which lost 3 bases and 1 base, there was a span of 10 bases. CDR3 loop: CASSLGKGSYNEQFF. CDR3 sequence (DNA): TGTGCCAGCAGCTTGGGGAAGGGATCCTACAATGAGCAGTTCTTC. The entire variable domain, with the rest obtained from reference TRBV11-1 and TRBJ2-1, is as follows: EAEVAQSPRYKITEKSQAVAFWCDPISGHATLYWYRQILGQGPELLVQFQDESVVDDSQLPKDRFSAERLKGVDSTLKIQPAELGDSAMYLCASSLGKGSYNEQFFGPGTRLTVL.

The chain is built from TRBV29-1 and TRBJ1-2; no clear D gene. Between the trimmed V and J ends, which lost 3 bases and 5 bases, there was a span of 13 bases. Per germline, CDR1 SQVTM and CDR2 ANQGSEA. The CDR3 is made up of 13 amino acids. The CDR3 protein is CSVDLGISYGYTF. CDR3 bases: TGCAGCGTTGATTTGGGCATTTCTTATGGCTACACCTTC.

This clonotype was recorded many times. V usage is TRBV28 and J usage is TRBJ2-1; the D gene is possibly TRBD1 (6 bases). V was shortened by 5 bases and J by 6 bases, with 29 bases between the two germline ends. CDR3 length: 19 residues. Germline CDR1 reads MDHEN; CDR2 reads SYDVKM. Written as DNA, the CDR3 is TGTGCCAGCAGTACCCCTGGGGCAGGGGCTCAATTGTCCCCCAATGAGCAGTTCTTC. This gives the protein CASSTPGAGAQLSPNEQFF.

The gene calls are TRBV29-1 and TRBJ2-7; 10 positions agree with TRBD1. There are 12 residues in the CDR3. In germline, CDR1 is SQVTM, CDR2 ANQGSEA. V lost 3 bases and J lost 6; bases outside the gene matches: 2. CDR3 DNA: TGCAGCGTTGATAGGACAGGGGGCGAGCAGTACTTC. The encoded protein is CSVDRTGGEQYF.

This clonotype was picked up a small number of times. The J gene is TRBJ2-3, the V gene TRBV4-2, with D perhaps matching TRBD2 (5 bases). Trimming removed 0 bases from V and 3 bases from J, with 16 bases in between. This CDR3 spans 17 amino acids. In germline, CDR1 is LGHNA, CDR2 YNFKEQ. CDR3: CASSQDGDRGWTDTQYF. In DNA, the CDR3 is TGTGCCAGCAGCCAAGATGGAGACCGGGGATGGACAGATACGCAGTATTTT.

This chain uses TRBV6-1 with TRBJ1-4, with TRBD1 identical over 8 bases. Germline trimming cut 10 bases from V and 8 bases from J; bases unmatched to any gene: 15. From germline, CDR1 is MNHNS and CDR2 SASEGT. The CDR3 extends over 15 amino acids. This chain's CDR3 is CAKPDLQGVGEKLFF. Written as DNA, the CDR3 is TGTGCCAAACCCGATTTACAGGGGGTAGGAGAAAAACTGTTTTTT.

The CDR3 coding sequence is TGTGCCAGTCGGGGGACAGGGGGCGGTTGGAATCAGCCCCAGCATTTT. Residues: CASRGTGGGWNQPQHF. The rearrangement links TRBV19 to TRBJ1-5, with 12 nucleotides matching TRBD1. V shed 8 bases, J shed 4 bases, and the junction held 9 bases outside the gene matches. The germline gives CDR1 LNHDA, CDR2 SQIVND (reference sequence). This CDR3 region has 16 residues.

This clonotype was seen ten or more times. CDR3 loop: CASSHNPQDRNYGYTF. CDR3 DNA: TGTGCCAGCAGCCACAACCCCCAGGACAGGAACTATGGCTACACCTTC. This chain joins TRBV11-2 and TRBJ1-2; 7 bases align to TRBD1. V was clipped by 5 bases and J by 2 bases; unmatched bases: 11. The CDR3 covers 16 residues. Germline V CDR1 and CDR2: SGHAT, FQNNGV.

This clonotype was detected ten times or more. The chain carries TRBV30 and TRBJ2-3; 11 positions agree with TRBD2. The ends lost 0 bases at V and 2 bases at J; junction bases unmatched: 4. This CDR3 spans 16 amino acids. Germline V lookup: CDR1 GTSNPN, CDR2 SVGIG (reference sequence). The CDR3 DNA reads as TGTGCCTGGAGTGTGAGGACTAGCGGGTCCACAGATACGCAGTATTTT. Translating gives CAWSVRTSGSTDTQYF. The full variable domain, its missing parts supplied by reference TRBV30 and TRBJ2-3, is SQTIHQWPATLVQPVGSPLSLECTVEGTSNPNLYWYRQAAGRGLQLLFYSVGIGQISSEVPQNLSASRPQDRQFILSSKKLLLSDSGFYLCAWSVRTSGSTDTQYFGPGTRLTVL.

J is TRBJ1-2 and V is TRBV29-1, with 7 nucleotides matching TRBD1. Trimming cost V 7 bases and J 6 bases; bases outside gene matches: 11. The length of the CDR3 is 13 residues. Looked up from germline, CDR1 is SQVTM and CDR2 is ANQGSEA. CDR3 sequence reads: CSAPGQEEDGYTF. The DNA of the CDR3 is TGCAGCGCCCCTGGACAGGAGGAAGATGGCTACACCTTC.

This clonotype has only a few counts. The rearrangement links TRBV7-3 to TRBJ2-7; D might be TRBD2 (6 bases). Trimming cost V 0 bases and J 4 bases, with 7 bases left between them. Germline V lookup: CDR1 SGHTA, CDR2 FQGTGA. The CDR3 is made up of 13 amino acids. This CDR3 reads CASSLTRGYEQYF. Here the CDR3 DNA reads TGTGCCAGCAGCTTAACGCGGGGATACGAGCAGTACTTC. Filled out from reference TRBV7-3 and TRBJ2-7, the complete variable domain reads GAGVSQTPSNKVTEKGKYVELRCDPISGHTALYWYRQSLGQGPEFLIYFQGTGAADDSGLPNDRFFAVRPEGSVSTLKIQRTERGDSAVYLCASSLTRGYEQYFGPGTRLTVT.

This clonotype was seen at least ten times. This chain joins TRBV29-1 and TRBJ2-1; 9 nucleotides agree with TRBD1. Germline trimming cut 6 bases from V and 0 bases from J; bases unmatched to any gene: 3. Germline V gene lookup returns CDR1 SQVTM and CDR2 ANQGSEA. The CDR3 sequence is 14 residues long. This chain's CDR3 is CSVGQGSSYNEQFF. The CDR3 DNA is TGCAGCGTCGGACAGGGGAGCTCCTACAATGAGCAGTTCTTC.

Concerning this clonotype itself: This clone may be a read error of a much larger clone one base away. The CDR3 sequence: CASRRGSSYERYF. In DNA, the CDR3 is TGTGCCAGCAGGCGCGGCAGTTCCTACGAGCGGTACTTC. The J gene is TRBJ2-7, the V gene TRBV27; D gene unclear. CDR1 and CDR2 (germline): MNHEY, SMNVEV (reference sequence). The CDR3 length is 13 residues.

This clonotype was observed at least ten times. The gene calls are TRBV12-3 or TRBV12-4 and TRBJ1-1; no definite D call. The V end was cut by 5 bases, the J end by 5 bases, with 9 bases between. CDR3 length equals 12 residues. DNA for the CDR3: TGTGCCAGCAGTCGGTGGGTGACTGAAGCTTTCTTT. As protein: CASSRWVTEAFF.